Listed below are T cell receptor beta chains from one sample, sequenced in a study of T-cell memory formation after mild COVID-19. TCRdb itself ran the 5' RACE reads through MiXCR, one entry per CDR3 protein. The sample contains more than 300,000 distinct CDR3 sequences, roughly 13% of which appear only once. The sequenced sample consisted of PBMCs or a T cell subset sorted from them (not recorded which). The receptors were sampled from a man younger than 30 who had mild COVID-19 (a few samples of this study predate the infection). Cell type and time point are not known. Both conserved end residues are part of each CDR3. Each record gives: clone size, D gene, V gene, J gene, CDR3 DNA, CDR3 protein. D genes are given only for firm matches. Rows give clone size only sometimes, using once, few, many, or a class for an expanded clone.

clone size: few
D gene: TRBD2
V gene: TRBV4-1
J gene: TRBJ2-2
CDR3 DNA: TGCGCCAGCAGCCAAGAAGTGGTGGTGCCCGGGGGGAGGGACACCGGGGAGCTGTTTTTT
CDR3 protein: CASSQEVVVPGGRDTGELFF

clone size: .
D gene: TRBD2
V gene: TRBV20-1
J gene: TRBJ2-3
CDR3 DNA: TGCAGTGCTACATTAGCGGGGGCTCAGGATACGCAGTATTTT
CDR3 protein: CSATLAGAQDTQYF

clone size: few
D gene: .
V gene: TRBV11-2
J gene: TRBJ1-1
CDR3 DNA: TGTGCCAGCAGCTTCAGTAGCATGAACACTGAAGCTTTCTTT
CDR3 protein: CASSFSSMNTEAFF

clone size: few
D gene: .
V gene: TRBV5-1
J gene: TRBJ2-1
CDR3 DNA: TGCGCCAGCAGCTACTCGACCAATGAGCAGTTCTTC
CDR3 protein: CASSYSTNEQFF

clone size: .
D gene: TRBD1
V gene: TRBV4-1
J gene: TRBJ2-3
CDR3 DNA: TGCGCCAGCAGCCAGCCAACAGGGGGCCTAGATACGCAGTATTTT
CDR3 protein: CASSQPTGGLDTQYF

clone size: .
D gene: TRBD2
V gene: TRBV12-3/TRBV12-4
J gene: TRBJ2-5
CDR3 DNA: TGTGCCAGCAGTTTCGGGCTAGCGGGGACCGTGGTGCTAGGGACCCAGTACTTC
CDR3 protein: CASSFGLAGTVVLGTQYF

clone size: .
D gene: .
V gene: TRBV18
J gene: TRBJ2-1
CDR3 DNA: TGTGCCAGCTCACCTGGGGGGCCGAATGAGCAGTTCTTC
CDR3 protein: CASSPGGPNEQFF

clone size: .
D gene: TRBD1
V gene: TRBV10-3
J gene: TRBJ1-4
CDR3 DNA: TGTGCCACATCGGACAGGGGGTATGAAAAACTGTTTTTT
CDR3 protein: CATSDRGYEKLFF

clone size: .
D gene: TRBD2
V gene: TRBV7-9
J gene: TRBJ2-3
CDR3 DNA: TGTGCCAGCAGCTTGGCCCTAGCGGGGGGGCAAGATACGCAGTATTTT
CDR3 protein: CASSLALAGGQDTQYF

clone size: .
D gene: .
V gene: TRBV5-4
J gene: TRBJ2-7
CDR3 DNA: TGTGCCAGCAGCTTGCACGGAGTCGGTCCCTACGAGCAGTACTTC
CDR3 protein: CASSLHGVGPYEQYF

clone size: .
D gene: TRBD2
V gene: TRBV11-2
J gene: TRBJ2-3
CDR3 DNA: TGTGCCAGCAGCTTTTCGCAGCGGGGAACAGATACGCAGTATTTT
CDR3 protein: CASSFSQRGTDTQYF

clone size: .
D gene: .
V gene: TRBV10-2
J gene: TRBJ2-1
CDR3 DNA: TGCGCCAGCAGTGAAGGCAGCGAATCCTACAATGAGCAGTTCTTC
CDR3 protein: CASSEGSESYNEQFF

clone size: few
D gene: TRBD1
V gene: TRBV27
J gene: TRBJ2-7
CDR3 DNA: TGTGCCAGCAGCTCACCGATACAGGGGCCCTACGAGCAGTACTTC
CDR3 protein: CASSSPIQGPYEQYF

clone size: few
D gene: .
V gene: TRBV7-9
J gene: TRBJ2-7
CDR3 DNA: TGTGCCAGCAGGACTCTGCTAGCTGCCGAGCAGTACTTC
CDR3 protein: CASRTLLAAEQYF

clone size: .
D gene: .
V gene: TRBV4-3
J gene: TRBJ2-2
CDR3 DNA: TGCGCCAGCAGCGGGCGGGCCGACACCGGGGAGCTGTTTTTT
CDR3 protein: CASSGRADTGELFF

clone size: .
D gene: .
V gene: TRBV7-2
J gene: TRBJ2-3
CDR3 DNA: TGTGCCAGCAGCTTAGCGGGCTATTACACAGATACGCAGTATTTT
CDR3 protein: CASSLAGYYTDTQYF

clone size: once
D gene: .
V gene: TRBV20-1
J gene: TRBJ1-4
CDR3 DNA: TGCAGTGCTAGAGAAGGACAGTCGGGGGAAAAACTGTTTTTT
CDR3 protein: CSAREGQSGEKLFF

clone size: many
D gene: TRBD1
V gene: TRBV6-6
J gene: TRBJ1-3
CDR3 DNA: TGTGCCAGCAGCCTACAGGGGGCTGGAAACACCATATATTTT
CDR3 protein: CASSLQGAGNTIYF

clone size: many
D gene: .
V gene: TRBV12-3/TRBV12-4
J gene: TRBJ1-2
CDR3 DNA: TGTGCCAGCAGTGACGGAGGGGGGCTCTATGGCTACACCTTC
CDR3 protein: CASSDGGGLYGYTF

clone size: few
D gene: TRBD1
V gene: TRBV24-1
J gene: TRBJ2-3
CDR3 DNA: TGTGCCACCAGCGATACCGGGACAGGGCCGGCCGATACGCAGTATTTT
CDR3 protein: CATSDTGTGPADTQYF

clone size: .
D gene: .
V gene: TRBV18
J gene: TRBJ1-1
CDR3 DNA: TGTGCCAGCTCACCAGGGGGGCCGAACACTGAAGCTTTCTTT
CDR3 protein: CASSPGGPNTEAFF

clone size: few
D gene: .
V gene: TRBV20-1
J gene: TRBJ2-2
CDR3 DNA: TGCAGTGCTAGAGGAGATAACCATTTCACCGGGGAGCTGTTTTTT
CDR3 protein: CSARGDNHFTGELFF

clone size: few
D gene: .
V gene: TRBV6-6
J gene: TRBJ2-1
CDR3 DNA: TGTGCCAGCAGTTACGGGGGCTACAATGAGCAGTTCTTC
CDR3 protein: CASSYGGYNEQFF

clone size: .
D gene: TRBD1
V gene: TRBV11-1
J gene: TRBJ2-2
CDR3 DNA: TGTGCCAGCAGCCCGGACAGGGCGGACACCGGGGAGCTGTTTTTT
CDR3 protein: CASSPDRADTGELFF

clone size: .
D gene: TRBD1
V gene: TRBV6-5
J gene: TRBJ2-6
CDR3 DNA: TGTGCCAGCAGTTACCTCGGACAGGGGCTCCAAGGGTCTGGGGCCAACGTCCTGACTTTC
CDR3 protein: CASSYLGQGLQGSGANVLTF

clone size: few
D gene: TRBD1
V gene: TRBV24-1
J gene: TRBJ2-1
CDR3 DNA: TGTGCCACCAGTGACCCTCGACAGGGGGTGACATATGAGCAGTTCTTC
CDR3 protein: CATSDPRQGVTYEQFF

clone size: .
D gene: .
V gene: TRBV20-1
J gene: TRBJ2-1
CDR3 DNA: TGCAGTGCCCGCACAGGGTTAGAAAACAATGAGCAGTTCTTC
CDR3 protein: CSARTGLENNEQFF

clone size: few
D gene: .
V gene: TRBV6-5
J gene: TRBJ1-5
CDR3 DNA: TGTGCCAGCAGTCCGTTTCAGGGGAGTTTTCAGCCCCAGCATTTT
CDR3 protein: CASSPFQGSFQPQHF

clone size: .
D gene: .
V gene: TRBV2
J gene: TRBJ2-5
CDR3 DNA: TGTGCCAGCACGAGGAGTTTGCCAGAGACCCAGTACTTC
CDR3 protein: CASTRSLPETQYF

clone size: few
D gene: .
V gene: TRBV6-6
J gene: TRBJ2-3
CDR3 DNA: TGTGCCAGCAGTTGGGGGGGCCCAGATACGCAGTATTTT
CDR3 protein: CASSWGGPDTQYF

clone size: few
D gene: TRBD2
V gene: TRBV4-3
J gene: TRBJ2-7
CDR3 DNA: TGCGCCAGCAGCCAAGGCCTCGGACTAGCGGGGGGCCTCTACGAGCAGTACTTC
CDR3 protein: CASSQGLGLAGGLYEQYF

clone size: .
D gene: .
V gene: TRBV20-1
J gene: TRBJ2-2
CDR3 DNA: TGCAGTGCTCCTCAGAGCGGACACGGGACCGGGGAGCTGTTTTTT
CDR3 protein: CSAPQSGHGTGELFF

clone size: once
D gene: .
V gene: TRBV6-2/TRBV6-3
J gene: TRBJ2-2
CDR3 DNA: TGTGCCAGCAGCTCGCCTTTTACAGGATCCGGGGAGCTGTTTTTT
CDR3 protein: CASSSPFTGSGELFF

clone size: few
D gene: .
V gene: TRBV28
J gene: TRBJ1-2
CDR3 DNA: TGTGCCAGCAGTACCCCGAGGGGGGGCTATGGCTACACCTTC
CDR3 protein: CASSTPRGGYGYTF

clone size: few
D gene: .
V gene: TRBV7-6
J gene: TRBJ2-5
CDR3 DNA: TGTGCCAGCAGCTTAGAGTTGGCATACCAAGAGACCCAGTACTTC
CDR3 protein: CASSLELAYQETQYF

clone size: .
D gene: .
V gene: TRBV19
J gene: TRBJ1-5
CDR3 DNA: TGTGCCAGTCAAGTGGGAACCGGTCAGCCCCAGCATTTT
CDR3 protein: CASQVGTGQPQHF

clone size: once
D gene: TRBD1
V gene: TRBV12-3/TRBV12-4
J gene: TRBJ1-1
CDR3 DNA: TGTGCCAGCAACCCCGGGACAGATAACACTGAAGCTTTCTTT
CDR3 protein: CASNPGTDNTEAFF

clone size: many
D gene: TRBD2
V gene: TRBV6-2/TRBV6-3
J gene: TRBJ2-7
CDR3 DNA: TGTGCCAGCAGTTATATCAGGAGCGGGAGCTCCTACGAGCAGTACTTC
CDR3 protein: CASSYIRSGSSYEQYF

clone size: many
D gene: .
V gene: TRBV5-1
J gene: TRBJ1-1
CDR3 DNA: TGCGCCAGCAGCTTGACCGTCACGATGAACACTGAAGCTTTCTTT
CDR3 protein: CASSLTVTMNTEAFF